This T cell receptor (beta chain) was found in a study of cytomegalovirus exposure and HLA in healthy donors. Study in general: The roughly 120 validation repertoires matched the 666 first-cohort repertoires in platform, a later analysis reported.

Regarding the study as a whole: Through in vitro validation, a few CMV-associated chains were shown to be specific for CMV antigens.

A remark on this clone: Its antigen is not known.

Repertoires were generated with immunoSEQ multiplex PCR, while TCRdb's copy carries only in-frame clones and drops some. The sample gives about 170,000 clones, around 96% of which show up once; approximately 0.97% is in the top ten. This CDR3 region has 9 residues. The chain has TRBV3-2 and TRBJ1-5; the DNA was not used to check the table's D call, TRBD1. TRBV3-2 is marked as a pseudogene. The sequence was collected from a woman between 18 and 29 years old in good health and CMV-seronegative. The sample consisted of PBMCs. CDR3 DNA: TGTGGGCTCCGGGACATACTTGTCTTT. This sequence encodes CGLRDILVF.